The T cell receptor beta chain described here comes from a study of T cells after yellow fever vaccination. Notes on the study in general: A minor fraction of clonotypes spanned both CD4 and CD8 compartments.

The table lists this clonotype with many counts. The antigen is unknown. The V gene's germline CDR1 is LNHNV and CDR2 YYDKDF (reference sequence). V was pared by 4 bases and J by 6 bases, with 14 bases between. The CDR3 runs to 14 residues. Production of TCR cDNA was by 5'RACE template switching, which also added a universal primer site and UMIs. TCRdb re-derived calls from the 5' RACE reads in MiXCR, one entry per CDR3 protein. The sample has some 260,000 distinct CDR3 sequences, roughly 4.8% seen once. The starting material was CD4+ T cells sorted from PBMCs, obtained on the day of the yellow fever booster vaccination. The TCR comes from a man aged 18 to 29 who received the YFV17D yellow fever vaccine. The V and J genes are TRBV15 and TRBJ2-3; D is possibly TRBD2 (7 bases). The CDR3 DNA reads TGTGCCACCAGCATGGGCGGGGGCGTCGATACGCAGTATTTT. Its translation: CATSMGGGVDTQYF.